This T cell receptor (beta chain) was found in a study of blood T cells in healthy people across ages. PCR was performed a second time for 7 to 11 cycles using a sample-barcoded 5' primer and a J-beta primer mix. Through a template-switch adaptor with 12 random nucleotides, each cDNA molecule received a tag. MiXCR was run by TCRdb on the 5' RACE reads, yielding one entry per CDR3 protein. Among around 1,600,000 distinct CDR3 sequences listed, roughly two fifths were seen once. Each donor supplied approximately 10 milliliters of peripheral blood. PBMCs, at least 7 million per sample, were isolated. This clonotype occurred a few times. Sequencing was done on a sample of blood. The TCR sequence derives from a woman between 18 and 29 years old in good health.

CDR3 in amino acids: CASLGWAEKLFF. The CDR3 region has the DNA TGTGCCAGCCTCGGGTGGGCGGAAAAACTGTTTTTT. The V gene is TRBV21-1, the J gene TRBJ1-4. TRBV21-1 is described as a pseudogene. This CDR3 spans 12 amino acids.